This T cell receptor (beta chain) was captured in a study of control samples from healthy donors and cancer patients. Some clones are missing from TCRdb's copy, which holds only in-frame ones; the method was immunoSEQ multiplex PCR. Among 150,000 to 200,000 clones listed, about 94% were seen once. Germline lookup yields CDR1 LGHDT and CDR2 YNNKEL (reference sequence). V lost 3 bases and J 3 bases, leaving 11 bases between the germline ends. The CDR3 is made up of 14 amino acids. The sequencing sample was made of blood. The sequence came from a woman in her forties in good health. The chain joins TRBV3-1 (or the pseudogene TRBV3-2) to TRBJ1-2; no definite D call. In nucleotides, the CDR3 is TGTGCCAGCAGCCATCCCGACACGGACTATGGCTACACCTTC. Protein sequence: CASSHPDTDYGYTF.